This is a list of T cell receptor beta chains from one sample in a study of regulatory T cells in long-lasting Graves disease. MiXCR, run by TCRdb on the multiplex PCR reads, gives a single entry per CDR3 protein. The sample shows some 370,000 distinct CDR3 sequences, 10% to 15% of them seen only once. These sequences were also reported in another study, on T cells in Graves' hyperthyroidism and ophthalmopathy.

The sample was peripheral blood mononuclear cells (PBMCs), taken at new diagnosis, from a patient treated with antithyroid drugs. These receptors were taken from a woman between 18 and 29 years old with Graves disease. CDR3s include the opening cysteine and the closing phenylalanine or tryptophan. The D gene is left open where the match is weak. Rows give clone size only sometimes, using once, few, many, or a class for an expanded clone.

TRBJ1-1 once - TRBV3-1 TGTGCCAGCAGCCGCCTCCCCGGGCAGAACACTGAAGCTTTCTTT CASSRLPGQNTEAFF
TRBJ1-6 few - TRBV30 TGTGCCTGGAGCGATTCGCCCGGGGTTTCCTATAATTCACCCCTCCACTTT CAWSDSPGVSYNSPLHF
TRBJ2-1 many - TRBV6-2/TRBV6-3 TGTGCCAGCACCCACGGGGTGTGGTACAATGAGCAGTTCTTC CASTHGVWYNEQFF
TRBJ2-5 many TRBD2 TRBV12-5 TGTGCTAGTGGTTTGGGACTAGCGGTCGACTTGGACTTC CASGLGLAVDLDF
TRBJ2-3 - - TRBV20-1 TGCAGTGCTAGAGGCCCCCGAGGCACAGATACGCAGTATTTT CSARGPRGTDTQYF
TRBJ1-6 many - TRBV6-2/TRBV6-3 TGTGCCAGCAGTTACCGGGAGGCGGCTTCACCCCTCCACTTT CASSYREAASPLHF
TRBJ2-1 many TRBD2 TRBV28 TGTGCCAGCAGTACCACGGGAACCGGGACTAGCGGGAGAAAGTTCTTC CASSTTGTGTSGRKFF
TRBJ2-7 - TRBD2 TRBV29-1 TGCAGCGTTTTACTAGCGGACTACGAGCAGTACTTC CSVLLADYEQYF
TRBJ2-1 few - TRBV4-3 TGCGCCAGCAGCCAAGATCTACCCTCCCGGGTGGGGTACAATGAGCAGTTCTTC CASSQDLPSRVGYNEQFF
TRBJ2-1 many TRBD2 TRBV6-2/TRBV6-3 TGTGCCAGCAGCGTTAGCGGGAGGGCTGAGCAGTTCTTC CASSVSGRAEQFF
TRBJ2-5 - - TRBV9 TGTGCCAGCAGCGTGACGCCTGGGGGGGAGACCCAGTACTTC CASSVTPGGETQYF
TRBJ2-7 many TRBD1 TRBV6-2/TRBV6-3 TGTGCCAGCAGTCCCCCGGGCGGGACAGGGTCCCTCGAGCAGTACTTC CASSPPGGTGSLEQYF
TRBJ2-1 many TRBD2 TRBV20-1 TGCAGTGCGGCGGGATGGGTAGCGGGGGGGAATGAGCAGTTCTTC CSAAGWVAGGNEQFF
TRBJ2-3 - TRBD2 TRBV5-5 TGTGCCAGCAGCTTGGCAAGACTAGCAGGAGATACGCAGTATTTT CASSLARLAGDTQYF
TRBJ2-2 few - TRBV20-1 TGCAGTGTCCAGGAGTTCGGGGAGCTGTTTTTT CSVQEFGELFF
TRBJ2-1 many - TRBV5-1 TGCGCCAGCAGCGACGCCGACTCCGTCAGATCCGAGCAGTTCTTC CASSDADSVRSEQFF
TRBJ2-1 many TRBD2 TRBV7-3 TGTGCCAGCAGCGAGACTAGCGGGGGGAATGAGCAGTTCTTC CASSETSGGNEQFF
TRBJ2-1 many TRBD1 TRBV30 TGTGCCTGGACAGGGGGCGTAGGCAATGAGCAGTTCTTC CAWTGGVGNEQFF
TRBJ1-6 many TRBD1 TRBV3-1 TGTGCCAGCAGCCAAGAAGCCCTACAGGGGCGCAAAAGCCGAACACCCCTCCACTTT CASSQEALQGRKSRTPLHF
TRBJ2-3 - TRBD2 TRBV6-2/TRBV6-3 TGTGCCAGCCAGCGGGGTCGTACAGATACGCAGTATTTT CASQRGRTDTQYF
TRBJ2-2 few - TRBV6-2/TRBV6-3 TGTGCCAGCAGTTACTCTATAGGGGAGCTGTTTTTT CASSYSIGELFF
TRBJ2-7 many - TRBV9 TGTGCCAGCAGCCGTCGGCAGGGATGGTTTAAGCACGAGCAGTACTTC CASSRRQGWFKHEQYF
TRBJ2-7 many - TRBV28 TGTGCCAGCAGTTCGCCGACAGTACGCAACGAGCAGTACTTC CASSSPTVRNEQYF
TRBJ2-1 many TRBD2 TRBV5-5 TGTGCCAGCAGCTTGGTACTAGCGGGGCTCAATGAGCAGTTCTTC CASSLVLAGLNEQFF
TRBJ2-5 many - TRBV9 TGTGCCAGCAGCGTAGGGGTACAGGGAGAGACCCAGTACTTC CASSVGVQGETQYF
TRBJ2-3 - TRBD2 TRBV10-3 TGTGCCATCAGTGGAACTAGCGGGAGTAAAACAGATACGCAGTATTTT CAISGTSGSKTDTQYF
TRBJ2-1 - TRBD1 TRBV5-1 TGCGCCAGCAGCTTGGTAGGGACAGGGAGTCACAATGAGCAGTTCTTC CASSLVGTGSHNEQFF
TRBJ1-2 many - TRBV5-5 TGTGCCAGCAGCCTTGCGGGAGGGATTAACTATGGCTACACCTTC CASSLAGGINYGYTF
TRBJ1-1 many - TRBV6-5 TGTGCCAGCAGTTACTCACAGACCTTGAACACTGAAGCTTTCTTT CASSYSQTLNTEAFF
TRBJ1-1 many - TRBV18 TGTGCCAGCTCACCACCGTCGCAGGGGTCGAACACTGAAGCTTTCTTT CASSPPSQGSNTEAFF
TRBJ1-1 many - TRBV29-1 TGCAGCGTTGGGGCTTACACTGAAGCTTTCTTT CSVGAYTEAFF
TRBJ1-2 many TRBD1 TRBV18 TGTGCCAGCTCACCGAGTCAGGGGGGGGACTATGGCTACACCTTC CASSPSQGGDYGYTF
TRBJ2-5 many TRBD2 TRBV6-5 TGTGCCAGCAGTTACGGAGGTAGCGGGAGGGCCTCGGAGACCCAGTACTTC CASSYGGSGRASETQYF
TRBJ2-1 - TRBD2 TRBV7-9 TGTGCCAGCAGCCCTCGGGAGGCCTTGGAGCTCTTC CASSPREALELF
TRBJ2-7 few TRBD2 TRBV28 TGTGCCAGCAGATGGACTAGCGGCGGCTCCTACGAGCAGTACTTC CASRWTSGGSYEQYF
TRBJ2-1 few - TRBV9 TGTGCCAGCAGCGTAGGGACCCAAAGGAATGAGCAGTTCTTC CASSVGTQRNEQFF
TRBJ2-7 many TRBD2 TRBV4-1 TGCGCCAGCAGCCTCCGATCCTTGCCGGGGGGTATCTACGAGCAGTACTTC CASSLRSLPGGIYEQYF
TRBJ1-2 - TRBD1 TRBV4-2 TGTGCCAGCAGCCAAGATTACAGGGGGCCGGACTATGGCTACACCTTC CASSQDYRGPDYGYTF
TRBJ2-1 few - TRBV7-9 TGTGCCAGCAGCTTACGACTACCGGAGTACAATGAGCAGTTCTTC CASSLRLPEYNEQFF
TRBJ2-4 many - TRBV20-1 TGCAGTGCTAGAGTTGTAAAGGATAGTGGGGGAATGGCCAAAAACATTCAGTACTTC CSARVVKDSGGMAKNIQYF
TRBJ2-1 many TRBD2 TRBV9 TGTGCCAGCAGCGTAGCAGGACTAGCGGGCAATGAGCAGTTCTTC CASSVAGLAGNEQFF
TRBJ2-3 many - TRBV6-2/TRBV6-3 TGTGCCAGCAGTCCACCGCAGGCCGTAGTGAGATATACGCAGTATTTT CASSPPQAVVRYTQYF
TRBJ1-1 many TRBD1 TRBV20-1 TGCAGTGCGAGCGGGACAGTTAACACTGAAGCTTTCTTT CSASGTVNTEAFF
TRBJ1-5 many TRBD1 TRBV2 TGTGCCAGCGGGACAGGGGGCACTGCACAGCCCCAGCATTTT CASGTGGTAQPQHF
TRBJ1-2 - - TRBV20-1 TGCAGTGCTAGGGGGATAATCGGGTCAAACTATGGCTACACCTTC CSARGIIGSNYGYTF
TRBJ1-1 - - TRBV4-1 TGCGCCAGCAGCCAAGGGTACAGGTTTATGGGCGCTGAAGCTTTCTTT CASSQGYRFMGAEAFF
TRBJ2-7 many - TRBV27 TGTGCCAGCAGTCCGCCCGGTCGGGAGCAGTACTTC CASSPPGREQYF
TRBJ1-1 many - TRBV6-1 TGTGCCAGCAGGAAAGGGGACCCTGAAGCTTTCTTT CASRKGDPEAFF
TRBJ1-1 many - TRBV13 TGTGCCAGCAGCTCCACGAACACTGAAGCTTTCTTT CASSSTNTEAFF
TRBJ2-1 many - TRBV2 TGTGCCAGCAGTGTTAGCAGGGGATCGCGGGTCTCCTACAATGAGCAGTTCTTC CASSVSRGSRVSYNEQFF
TRBJ1-5 many TRBD1 TRBV20-1 TGCAGTGCTACGACAGGGGGAAGGAATCAGCCCCAGCATTTT CSATTGGRNQPQHF
TRBJ1-1 many - TRBV5-1 TGCGCCAGCAGCTTGGGAGCGGAGTTGGGCACTGAAGCTTTCTTT CASSLGAELGTEAFF
TRBJ2-5 many - TRBV20-1 TGCAGTGCTAGACCCTTGGTTCCGGGACACCGACAAGAGACCCAGTACTTC CSARPLVPGHRQETQYF
TRBJ1-1 many - TRBV10-3 TGTGCCATCAGGGACCTTCCGCTGCCTGAAGCTTTCTTT CAIRDLPLPEAFF